One TCR beta chain is described in this entry. Its cognate antigen is unknown. This sample is drawn from a study of shared clonotypes between healthy human individuals. This CDR3 is 18 amino acids long. In germline, CDR1 is LNHNV, CDR2 YYDKDF (reference sequence). Trimming cost V 0 bases and J 2 bases; bases outside gene matches: 10. CD45RO-negative, CCR7-positively selected cells formed the naive CD8 fraction, excluding terminally differentiated effector memory CD45RA+ cells. The assay was run at deep level. Authors' data handling: Junction-only sequences without quality scores came from ImmunoSEQ, so filtering differed. Only in-frame clones appear in the TCRdb table, and some are missing; sequencing was by immunoSEQ multiplex PCR. V and J calls and clone size are as listed in that table; D and trimming were resolved from the DNA. Of 550,000 to 650,000 clones detected, roughly 96% appear once; the ten largest clones hold around 0.1%.

Study-wide results and caveats: Naive subsets generally exceeded memory subsets in estimated richness.

V usage is TRBV15 and J usage is TRBJ2-4, with 7 positions matching TRBD1. Sequenced: naive CD8+ T cells sorted from blood. This receptor was taken from a woman aged 25 to 45 in good health. The DNA of the CDR3 is TGTGCCACCAGCAGAGATAGTGTGGCAGGGGGTCCCAAAAACATTCAGTACTTC. This sequence encodes CATSRDSVAGGPKNIQYF.